A selection of T cell receptor beta chains follows, all from one sample in a study of vaccination and CD4 T cells after COVID-19. The antigens these receptors bind are not known. In TCRdb, the PCR reads were re-called with MiXCR into one record per CDR3 protein. This sample has 5,000 or so distinct CDR3 sequences; roughly two fifths occur once, and the top ten carry roughly 28%. Sequencing used CD4+ T cells from blood, cultured in vitro. These receptors were collected from a human donor in good health. CDR3s include the opening cysteine and the closing phenylalanine or tryptophan. A D gene is named only where the DNA matches it firmly. Rows may omit the clone size; those that give it use once, few, many or a size class.

>TRBJ1-5|12|NA|NA|TRBV6-1
TGTGCCAGCAGCCAACTCAATCAGCCCCAGCATTTT
CASSQLNQPQHF
>TRBJ2-6|17|TRBD1|NA|TRBV20-1
TGCAGTGCTCCCCGGGGGACAGGGGGCTTTGGGGCCAACGTCCTGACTTTC
CSAPRGTGGFGANVLTF
>TRBJ2-4|15|TRBD2|few|TRBV6-1
TGTGCCAGCAGTGAGGCGGGGGGCACCAAAAACATTCAGTACTTC
CASSEAGGTKNIQYF
>TRBJ2-5|11|NA|NA|TRBV6-2/TRBV6-3
TGTGCCAGCAGGGGGGTGGAGACCCAGTACTTC
CASRGVETQYF
>TRBJ1-2|13|NA|NA|TRBV12-3/TRBV12-4
TGTGCCAGCAGTTTAGCGGGGGGGTATGGCTACACCTTC
CASSLAGGYGYTF
>TRBJ2-6|16|NA|NA|TRBV19
TGTGCCAGTAGTTTGGGGAGGCCCTCTGGGGCCAACGTCCTGACTTTC
CASSLGRPSGANVLTF
>TRBJ2-3|16|NA|few|TRBV10-3
TGTGCCATCAGTCCCGGGTCTACCAGAAGCACAGATACGCAGTATTTT
CAISPGSTRSTDTQYF
>TRBJ1-1|13|NA|NA|TRBV20-1
TGCAGTGTGGGCGGTGTTGAAGGGACTGAAGCTTTCTTT
CSVGGVEGTEAFF
>TRBJ2-1|14|NA|few|TRBV28
TGTGCCAGCAGGGGGCCCACCACCTACAATGAGCAGTTCTTC
CASRGPTTYNEQFF
>TRBJ2-7|17|TRBD1|NA|TRBV12-3/TRBV12-4
TGTGCCAGCAGTCCCCCGCGCCGGGGACAGGGGGCCTACGAGCAGTACTTC
CASSPPRRGQGAYEQYF
>TRBJ1-3|15|NA|NA|TRBV28
TGTGCCAGCAGTCCCAGGGGAGTCTCTGGAAACACCATATATTTT
CASSPRGVSGNTIYF
>TRBJ1-1|13|NA|few|TRBV19
TGTGCCAGTAGCCGGCTGTGGGACACTGAAGCTTTCTTT
CASSRLWDTEAFF
>TRBJ2-3|12|NA|once|TRBV7-8
TGTGCCAGCAGCTTATCGGTAGCGGCGCAGTATTTT
CASSLSVAAQYF
>TRBJ2-5|15|NA|few|TRBV7-2
TGTGCCAGCAGTTCCACCCCAGGGACGCTCGAGACCCAGTACTTC
CASSSTPGTLETQYF
>TRBJ2-7|16|NA|few|TRBV6-1
TGTGCCAGCAGTGAAGCTACTACAGGGTCCTCCTACGAGCAGTACTTC
CASSEATTGSSYEQYF
>TRBJ1-2|11|NA|NA|TRBV12-3/TRBV12-4
TGTGCCAGCAGTCCAGGTTATGGCTACACCTTC
CASSPGYGYTF
>TRBJ2-5|16|TRBD1|few|TRBV27
TGTGCCAGCAGTGCCTCAGGGGGCTTAAAACGAGAGACCCAGTACTTC
CASSASGGLKRETQYF
>TRBJ1-5|17|NA|few|TRBV19
TGTGCCAGTAGTGGCCAAGACTTGGGGTGGCGGGATCAGCCCCAGCATTTT
CASSGQDLGWRDQPQHF
>TRBJ2-7|13|NA|NA|TRBV27
TGTGCCAGCAGTTACAGAGAATTGAACGAGCAGTACTTC
CASSYRELNEQYF
>TRBJ1-5|16|NA|few|TRBV6-2/TRBV6-3
TGTGCCAGCAGTCCCCCCTCTTGGCAGGCCCATCAGCCCCAGCATTTT
CASSPPSWQAHQPQHF